Shown below are 23 T cell receptor beta chains from a single sample sequenced in a study of cytomegalovirus exposure and HLA in healthy donors. Both 60 Vbeta primers and 13 Jbeta primers went into the PCR. TCRdb keeps only in-frame clones here, not all; method: immunoSEQ multiplex PCR. The sample carries about 130,000 clones, roughly 88% recorded once. The specimen was PBMCs. The source of these receptors is a man aged 45-65 years in good health and CMV-seronegative.

CDR3 sequence (DNA): TGTGCCAGCAGTGAAGGGGGGACAAAGAATCAGCCCCAGCATTTT. It specifies CASSEGGTKNQPQHF. This chain connects TRBV6-1 to TRBJ1-5; D may be TRBD1 (6 bases). Germline loops: CDR1 MNHNS, CDR2 SASEGT. The CDR3 sequence is 15 residues long. V was cut by 1 base and J by 4 bases, with 11 bases left in between.

This clone turned up a few times. The CDR3 DNA reads TGCAGCGTGACAGGGGACTCCTACAATGAGCAGTTCTTC. Translating it yields CSVTGDSYNEQFF. This sequence joins TRBV29-1 and TRBJ2-1; TRBD1 agrees at 8 bases. The germline V gene has CDR1 SQVTM and CDR2 ANQGSEA. V was pared by 6 bases and J by 0 bases, with 1 base of the junction left unmatched. CDR3 size: 13 residues.

The rearrangement uses TRBV19 and TRBJ1-2, with TRBD1 as a possible D gene (5 bases). V was shortened by 3 bases and J by 7 bases, with 12 bases between the two germline ends. This CDR3 has 13 amino acids. Germline CDR1 is LNHDA and CDR2 is SQIVND (reference sequence). CDR3 in amino acids: CASSIWGTGGYTF. Written as DNA, the CDR3 is TGTGCCAGTAGTATTTGGGGGACTGGTGGCTACACCTTC. Full variable domain (outside the CDR3, taken from reference TRBV19 and TRBJ1-2): DGGITQSPKYLFRKEGQNVTLSCEQNLNHDAMYWYRQDPGQGLRLIYYSQIVNDFQKGDIAEGYSVSREKKESFPLTVTSAQKNPTAFYLCASSIWGTGGYTFGSGTRLTVV.

V usage is TRBV6-6 and J usage is TRBJ1-4; D may be TRBD1 (6 bases). The germline V gene has CDR1 MNHNY and CDR2 SVGAGI (reference sequence). Trimming removed 4 bases from V and 2 bases from J, with 11 bases in between. The CDR3 has 15 amino acids. The CDR3 sequence: CASSFPGGTNEKLFF. CDR3 in DNA: TGTGCCAGCAGTTTCCCGGGGGGCACTAATGAAAAACTGTTTTTT.

This chain uses TRBV18 with TRBJ1-1; 10 nucleotides align to TRBD1. With 5 bases clipped from V and 1 base from J, the junction kept 1 base outside the gene matches. The germline V gene encodes CDR1 KGHSH and CDR2 LQKENI. The CDR3 extends over 14 amino acids. CDR3 DNA: TGTGCCAGCTCATGGACAGGGGGGAACACTGAAGCTTTCTTT. It codes for CASSWTGGNTEAFF.

This clone was detected once. The chain employs TRBV7-2 and TRBJ2-1; TRBD2 agrees at 7 bases. This CDR3 is 16 amino acids long. CDR1 and CDR2 (germline): SGHTA, FQGNSA. The V and J ends lost 0 bases and 4 bases, in that order; junction bases with no gene match: 6. The DNA for the CDR3 is TGTGCCAGCAGCTTAGCGTTCGGAGCGGGGTACAATGAGCAGTTCTTC. It encodes CASSLAFGAGYNEQFF.

The chain has TRBV6-1 and TRBJ1-6, with 7 positions matching TRBD1. The germline V gene encodes CDR1 MNHNS and CDR2 SASEGT. The CDR3 is 14 residues long. V trimming: 2 bases; J trimming: 10 bases; junction bases outside the gene matches: 5. In DNA, the CDR3 is TGTGCCAGCAGTGAAAGTGGCAGGGGGTCACCCCTCCACTTT. Its protein product is CASSESGRGSPLHF.

The rearrangement links TRBV7-2 to TRBJ1-6; TRBD1 matches 8 bases. In germline, CDR1 is SGHTA, CDR2 FQGNSA. Trimming took 5 bases from V and 9 from J; bases not matched to a gene: 12. The CDR3 has 16 residues. CDR3 nucleotides: TGTGCCAGCAGCCGGAATCGACAGGGGTTGAGTTCACCCCTCCACTTT. Amino acid sequence: CASSRNRQGLSSPLHF. Complete variable domain (other parts from reference TRBV7-2 and TRBJ1-6): GAGVSQSPSNKVTEKGKDVELRCDPISGHTALYWYRQSLGQGLEFLIYFQGNSAPDKSGLPSDRFSAERTGGSVSTLTIQRTQQEDSAVYLCASSRNRQGLSSPLHFGNGTRLTVT.

The table lists this clone with a few counts. The V and J genes are TRBV6-1 and TRBJ2-5, with 9 positions matching TRBD2. J was trimmed by 1 base and V by 4 bases; bases with no gene match: 1. The CDR3 extends over 14 amino acids. The germline gives CDR1 MNHNS, CDR2 SASEGT. CDR3 in DNA: TGTGCCAGCAGTGGACTAGCGGTCCAAGAGACCCAGTACTTC. It yields the protein CASSGLAVQETQYF.

The chain couples TRBV7-9 to TRBJ1-1, with a weak D call TRBD1 (6 bases). Germline V gene sequence: CDR1 SEHNR, CDR2 FQNEAQ (reference sequence). The CDR3 totals 13 residues. V lost 4 bases and J lost 4, with 10 bases in between. For the CDR3, the DNA is TGTGCCAGCAGCTCTGGCAGGGGCACTGAAGCTTTCTTT. It encodes CASSSGRGTEAFF.

V gene TRBV6-4 combines with J gene TRBJ2-1, with 12 bases lining up with TRBD2. In germline, CDR1 is MRHNA, CDR2 SNTAGT. The CDR3 is 15 amino acids. Trimming cost V 5 bases and J 7 bases; bases outside gene matches: 6. The CDR3 coding sequence is TGTGCCAGCAGTTCTAGCGGGGGGGCCGGTAATGAGCAGTTCTTC. This translates into CASSSSGGAGNEQFF.

The chain recombines TRBV19 with TRBJ1-1; the match to TRBD1 covers 7 bases. Germline values: CDR1 LNHDA, CDR2 SQIVND (reference sequence). V was clipped by 8 bases and J by 4 bases; unmatched bases: 7. This CDR3 comprises 13 residues. The CDR3 region has the DNA TGTGCCAGTTCTGACAGGGTATCCACTGAAGCTTTCTTT. This gives the protein CASSDRVSTEAFF.

The rearrangement links TRBV7-3 to TRBJ2-3; TRBD2 matches 11 bases. Looked up from germline, CDR1 is SGHTA and CDR2 is FQGTGA. The length of the CDR3 is 15 residues. The ends lost 5 bases at V and 3 bases at J; junction bases unmatched: 4. In DNA form, the CDR3 reads TGTGCCAGCAGCCCGACTAGCGGGGAAACAGATACGCAGTATTTT. Translated, it gives CASSPTSGETDTQYF.

The rearrangement joins TRBV5-1 to TRBJ1-1, with a tentative D call TRBD1 (6 bases). The V end was cut by 0 bases, the J end by 1 base, with 10 bases between. Germline CDR1 SGHRS, CDR2 YFSETQ. The CDR3 length is 15 residues. CDR3 protein: CASSLAQGTNTEAFF. CDR3 in DNA: TGCGCCAGCAGCTTGGCCCAGGGGACGAACACTGAAGCTTTCTTT.

The V and J genes are TRBV5-1 and TRBJ2-7; D possibly corresponds to TRBD1 (6 bases). The CDR3 is 16 amino acids. Trimming took 1 base from V and 0 from J, leaving 14 bases between them. The germline V gene encodes CDR1 SGHRS and CDR2 YFSETQ. The CDR3 here is CASSLRSQGYSYEQYF. The CDR3 coding sequence is TGCGCCAGCAGCTTGAGATCCCAGGGGTACTCCTACGAGCAGTACTTC.

CDR3 coding DNA: TGTGCCAGCACACTATCAGGGATCTCAGAGACCCAGTACTTC. This translates into CASTLSGISETQYF. The V and J genes are TRBV28 and TRBJ2-5, with TRBD1 as a possible D gene (5 bases). Trimming removed 7 bases from V and 4 bases from J, with 16 bases in between. This CDR3 has 14 residues. Germline lookup yields CDR1 MDHEN and CDR2 SYDVKM. Based on the CDR3 plus reference TRBV28 and TRBJ2-5, the full variable domain is DVKVTQSSRYLVKRTGEKVFLECVQDMDHENMFWYRQDPGLGLRLIYFSYDVKMKEKGDIPEGYSVSREKKERFSLILESASTNQTSMYLCASTLSGISETQYFGPGTRLLVL.

V usage is TRBV30 and J usage is TRBJ1-4; D unresolved. Germline V gene data show CDR1 as GTSNPN and CDR2 as SVGIG (reference sequence). The CDR3 totals 14 residues. Trimming removed 2 bases at V and 1 base at J, with 8 bases between. In DNA form, the CDR3 reads TGTGCCTGGAGTAATGGAGGAACTAATGAAAAACTGTTTTTT. It is translated as CAWSNGGTNEKLFF.

The chain is built from TRBV6-5 and TRBJ2-7; a weak D match, TRBD1 (5 bases). Germline loops: CDR1 MNHEY, CDR2 SVGAGI. V gave up 2 bases and J gave up 6 bases, with 5 bases separating them. The length of the CDR3 is 11 residues. The CDR3 DNA follows: TGTGCCAGCAGTTACGGGGCCGAGCAGTACTTC. Its protein is CASSYGAEQYF.

The rearrangement links TRBV9 to TRBJ1-5; TRBD1 might be the D (5 bases). The V gene's germline CDR1 is SGDLS and CDR2 YYNGEE. The length of the CDR3 is 16 residues. Trimming left V 2 bases short and J 0 bases short, with 12 bases between. The CDR3 DNA reads TGTGCCAGCAGCGTGGGACTGAATTATAGCAATCAGCCCCAGCATTTT. As protein: CASSVGLNYSNQPQHF.

This chain uses TRBV10-2 with TRBJ1-2; 7 bases are a match to TRBD1. V shed 5 bases, J shed 6 bases, and the junction held 6 bases outside the gene matches. In germline, CDR1 is WSHSY, CDR2 SAAADI. The CDR3 length is 13 residues. In DNA form, the CDR3 reads TGCGCCAGCAGTCAATCAGGGGGGAATGGCTACACCTTC. This translates into CASSQSGGNGYTF.

The rearrangement uses TRBV6-6 and TRBJ2-7; possibly TRBD2 for D (6 bases). The CDR3 contains 16 residues. V lost 4 bases and J lost 6, with 22 bases in between. Germline V lookup: CDR1 MNHNY, CDR2 SVGAGI (reference sequence). The DNA for the CDR3 is TGTGCCAGCAGTTCATGGAGGGTGTCTAAAGTCGGCGAGCAGTACTTC. Protein: CASSSWRVSKVGEQYF.

In its sample, this clone was seen once. This sequence joins TRBV7-9 and TRBJ2-7; TRBD1 is a possible D gene (6 bases). The V end was cut by 6 bases, the J end by 1 base, with 13 bases between. The CDR3 has 14 amino acids. Germline CDR1 and CDR2: SEHNR and FQNEAQ (reference sequence). CDR3 amino acids: CASRRADSSYEQYF. CDR3 nucleotide sequence: TGTGCCAGCAGGCGAGCGGACAGTTCCTACGAGCAGTACTTC.

The rearrangement links TRBV7-8 to TRBJ1-2; 7 bases line up with TRBD1. The CDR3 is 13 amino acids. Germline V gene lookup returns CDR1 SGHVS and CDR2 FQNEAQ. V dropped 2 bases and J dropped 7; count of bases not matched to a gene: 4. CDR3 nucleotide sequence: TGTGCCAGCAGCTTAAGGGCAGGGGGTGGCTACACCTTC. This encodes CASSLRAGGGYTF. Together with reference TRBV7-8 and TRBJ1-2, the CDR3 gives the full variable domain: GAGVSQSPRYKVAKRGQDVALRCDPISGHVSLFWYQQALGQGPEFLTYFQNEAQLDKSGLPSDRFFAERPEGSVSTLKIQRTQQEDSAVYLCASSLRAGGGYTFGSGTRLTVV.